These 6 T cell receptor beta chains were all obtained from the same sample, sequenced in a study of blood T cell repertoires in COVID-19. Profiling relied on immunoSEQ multiplex PCR, and the TCRdb table lists in-frame clones only, not all of them. The profile covers 150,000 to 200,000 clones, with less than 90% appearing a single time and under 10% taken by the ten largest. Source material: peripheral blood. These receptors originate from a woman in her sixties or seventies with COVID-19, enrolled during active disease.

This chain links TRBV5-4 with TRBJ1-1, with TRBD1 matching 9 bases. The germline V gene encodes CDR1 SGHNT and CDR2 YYREEE (reference sequence). The V segment lost 0 bases and the J segment 7 bases; nucleotides outside the gene matches: 7. There are 15 residues in the CDR3. The CDR3 DNA sequence: TGTGCCAGCAGCTTGGGATGGGACAGGGCTGTTGAAGCTTTCTTT. It encodes CASSLGWDRAVEAFF.

V and J are TRBV6-1 and TRBJ1-5; a weak D match, TRBD1 (5 bases). This CDR3 spans 15 amino acids. V was cut by 2 bases and J by 0 bases, with 8 bases left in between. Germline V lookup: CDR1 MNHNS, CDR2 SASEGT. The CDR3 region is CASSEPTVSNQPQHF. CDR3 DNA: TGTGCCAGCAGTGAACCGACAGTTAGCAATCAGCCCCAGCATTTT.

This clone was seen only once. The chain carries TRBV29-1 and TRBJ2-3; 10 nucleotides match TRBD2. CDR3 length: 14 residues. The J segment lost 0 bases and the V segment lost 4 bases, leaving 1 base of the junction unmatched. The germline V gene has CDR1 SQVTM and CDR2 ANQGSEA. This chain's CDR3 is CSVATSGSTDTQYF. The CDR3 bases are TGCAGCGTTGCGACTAGCGGGAGCACAGATACGCAGTATTTT.

This chain connects TRBV7-2 to TRBJ1-1; TRBD1 aligns across 7 bases. The germline gives CDR1 SGHTA, CDR2 FQGNSA. V shed 5 bases, J shed 4 bases, and the junction held 10 bases outside the gene matches. This CDR3 is 15 amino acids long. In DNA, the CDR3 is TGTGCCAGCAGCCCCCGACAGGGACCGGGCACTGAAGCTTTCTTT. Translated, it gives CASSPRQGPGTEAFF.

The chain joins TRBV7-9 to TRBJ2-1; 12 bases line up with TRBD2. The CDR3 extends over 15 amino acids. Germline CDR1 and CDR2: SEHNR and FQNEAQ (reference sequence). Trimming at V came to 5 bases and at J to 12 bases, leaving 11 bases not matched to a gene. The CDR3 protein is CASSPLTSGRGGQFF. CDR3 nucleotide sequence: TGTGCCAGCAGCCCTTTGACTAGCGGGAGAGGGGGGCAGTTCTTC.

The V gene is TRBV27, the J gene TRBJ2-2; no clear D. Trimming removed 5 bases at V and 1 base at J, with 2 bases between. This CDR3 has 12 residues. Germline V gene data show CDR1 as MNHEY and CDR2 as SMNVEV (reference sequence). The CDR3 loop reads CASSLNTGELFF. CDR3 sequence (DNA): TGTGCCAGCAGTCTGAACACCGGGGAGCTGTTTTTT.